A single sample gave rise to the 20 T cell receptor beta chains below, sequenced in a study of CD8+ T cells in alopecia areata. RNA, once extracted, was reverse transcribed into cDNA for use as the sequencing template. TCRdb's table, derived via immunoSEQ multiplex PCR, lists solely in-frame clones and lacks some. The sample shows around 190,000 clones, around three fifths of them seen only once. Sequencing input: CD8+ T cells sorted from blood. The receptors were gathered from a human donor in good health.

In its sample, this clone was seen a few times. J is TRBJ2-5 and V is TRBV29-1; D is unresolved. The V end lost 8 bases, the J end lost 3 bases, and 10 bases lay between the germline ends. CDR1 is SQVTM, CDR2 ANQGSEA, per germline. The CDR3 consists of 11 residues. CDR3 in DNA: TGCAGCTTCGGGCCAAAAGAGACCCAGTACTTC. This translates into CSFGPKETQYF.

This chain joins TRBV2 and TRBJ2-7; 10 bases align to TRBD1. Germline V gene sequence: CDR1 SNHLY, CDR2 FYNNEI. The ends lost 10 bases at V and 6 bases at J; junction bases unmatched: 12. The CDR3 is made up of 14 amino acids. CDR3 protein: CATRDRGHLREQYF. The CDR3 DNA sequence: TGTGCCACTAGGGACAGGGGACATCTACGCGAGCAGTACTTC.

The sample holds a few counts of this clone. The V and J genes are TRBV29-1 and TRBJ2-3; TRBD1 matches at 10 bases. The germline gives CDR1 SQVTM, CDR2 ANQGSEA. V dropped 0 bases and J dropped 2; count of bases not matched to a gene: 8. This CDR3 comprises 17 residues. CDR3: CSVEDPVDRGATDTQYF. The CDR3 DNA follows: TGCAGCGTTGAAGATCCAGTGGACAGGGGGGCCACAGATACGCAGTATTTT.

The V and J genes are TRBV7-9 and TRBJ1-5; D remains ambiguous. Looked up from germline, CDR1 is SEHNR and CDR2 is FQNEAQ (reference sequence). This CDR3 has 14 amino acids. The V end was cut by 2 bases, the J end by 3 bases, with 8 bases between. The CDR3 reads CASSLLETNQPQHF. As DNA, the CDR3 is TGTGCCAGCAGCTTACTGGAGACCAATCAGCCCCAGCATTTT. The full variable domain, its missing parts supplied by reference TRBV7-9 and TRBJ1-5, is DTGVSQNPRHKITKRGQNVTFRCDPISEHNRLYWYRQTLGQGPEFLTYFQNEAQLEKSRLLSDRFSAERPKGSFSTLEIQRTEQGDSAMYLCASSLLETNQPQHFGDGTRLSIL.

This clone was seen a few times. The rearrangement joins TRBV23-1 to TRBJ2-5; a possible D gene is TRBD1 (6 bases). TRBV23-1 is recorded as an ORF, its role being uncertain. The V end lost 3 bases, the J end lost 5 bases, and 10 bases lay between the germline ends. CDR3 length: 13 residues. CDR3 sequence: CASSHYQGETQYF. CDR3 nucleotides: TGCGCCAGCAGTCACTACCAGGGGGAGACCCAGTACTTC.

V and J are TRBV30 and TRBJ1-4; 7 bases are a match to TRBD1. V gave up 5 bases and J gave up 7 bases; unmatched junction bases: 10. Germline CDR1 GTSNPN, CDR2 SVGIG (reference sequence). The CDR3 covers 14 residues. CDR3 DNA: TGTGCCTGGGCGCCGGGACAGTCGGGTGAAAAACTGTTTTTT. Amino acids: CAWAPGQSGEKLFF. The whole variable domain, remainder taken from reference TRBV30 and TRBJ1-4, is SQTIHQWPATLVQPVGSPLSLECTVEGTSNPNLYWYRQAAGRGLQLLFYSVGIGQISSEVPQNLSASRPQDRQFILSSKKLLLSDSGFYLCAWAPGQSGEKLFFGSGTQLSVL.

The chain couples TRBV29-1 to TRBJ2-4; D is unresolved. The germline V gene encodes CDR1 SQVTM and CDR2 ANQGSEA. V was cut by 7 bases and J by 5 bases, with 6 bases left in between. This CDR3 is built from 10 residues. CDR3 region: CSARENIQYF. Here the CDR3 DNA reads TGCAGCGCCAGAGAAAACATTCAGTACTTC.

This clone has a handful of counts. J is TRBJ2-5 and V is TRBV2; the D gene could be TRBD1 or TRBD2 (5 bases each). Trimming removed 8 bases from V and 0 bases from J, with 22 bases in between. Germline V gives CDR1 SNHLY, CDR2 FYNNEI. The CDR3 covers 17 residues. CDR3 in amino acids: CASSPPAPGPNQETQYF. CDR3 sequence (DNA): TGTGCCAGCTCACCCCCCGCGCCGGGACCGAACCAAGAGACCCAGTACTTC.

The chain employs TRBV4-1 and TRBJ1-4, with D possibly matching TRBD1 (6 bases). The ends were cut back, 5 bases at V and 3 bases at J, with 22 bases in the middle. This CDR3 spans 18 amino acids. CDR1 and CDR2 from the germline V gene are MGHRA and YSYEKL. In DNA, the CDR3 is TGCGCCAGCAGCGATCAGAGGGGGGCAGGGACGGCTAATGAAAAACTGTTTTTT. Its translation: CASSDQRGAGTANEKLFF.

This sequence joins TRBV4-2 and TRBJ2-5, with TRBD2 as a possible D gene (6 bases). Germline values: CDR1 LGHNA, CDR2 YNFKEQ. V was clipped by 7 bases and J by 5 bases, with 17 bases between them. This CDR3 has 14 amino acids. CDR3 DNA: TGTGCCAGCACCGAGGAGGGGCGTGGGGAGACCCAGTACTTC. Residues: CASTEEGRGETQYF.

Remarks on this clone: The sample has other DNA sequences that encode this CDR3 too. This chain uses TRBV15 with TRBJ2-7, with D tentatively TRBD2 (5 bases). This CDR3 region has 12 residues. Germline values: CDR1 LNHNV, CDR2 YYDKDF (reference sequence). Trimming took off 0 bases at V and 7 bases at J, with 7 bases between the two ends. CDR3 sequence reads: CATSRDRGEQYF. CDR3 in DNA: TGTGCCACCAGCAGAGACCGAGGGGAGCAGTACTTC.

This clone was recorded only once. The chain employs TRBV6-5 and TRBJ2-3; 10 bases are a match to TRBD1. The CDR3 length is 13 residues. Germline loops: CDR1 MNHEY, CDR2 SVGAGI. V gave up 5 bases and J gave up 7 bases; unmatched junction bases: 3. CDR3 sequence: CASSQDRGNTQYF. DNA of the CDR3: TGTGCCAGCAGTCAGGACAGGGGGAATACGCAGTATTTT.

The CDR3 spells CASITTHRVGTEAFF. DNA of the CDR3: TGTGCCAGCATCACCACTCACAGGGTGGGCACTGAAGCTTTCTTT. The V gene is TRBV2, the J gene TRBJ1-1; TRBD1 might be the D (6 bases). The V end was cut by 7 bases, the J end by 4 bases, with 19 bases between. CDR3 length equals 15 residues. Germline V CDR1 and CDR2: SNHLY, FYNNEI.

The V call is TRBV6-5, the J call TRBJ1-6, with D possibly being TRBD1 (6 bases). This CDR3 has 16 residues. The ends were cut back, 0 bases at V and 8 bases at J, with 14 bases in the middle. CDR1 and CDR2 from the germline V gene are MNHEY and SVGAGI. The chain's CDR3 is CASSYSTGTPHSPLHF. CDR3 bases: TGTGCCAGCAGTTACTCGACCGGGACACCTCATTCACCCCTCCACTTT.

This clone has only a few counts. This chain connects TRBV4-1 to TRBJ2-2; 7 bases match TRBD1. The CDR3 contains 14 residues. The germline V gene has CDR1 MGHRA and CDR2 YSYEKL. J was trimmed by 2 bases and V by 8 bases; bases with no gene match: 5. The CDR3 nucleotides are TGCGCCAGCGAAGGGGGCTTTAACACCGGGGAGCTGTTTTTT. Amino acid sequence: CASEGGFNTGELFF.

The CDR3 sequence is CASSGRTASNQPQHF. The DNA for the CDR3 is TGTGCCAGCAGTGGACGGACAGCTAGCAATCAGCCCCAGCATTTT. This chain joins TRBV6-1 and TRBJ1-5; perhaps TRBD1 as D (6 bases). Germline CDR1 is MNHNS and CDR2 is SASEGT. The germline V and J ends were trimmed by 4 bases and 0 bases, with 10 bases remaining between them. This CDR3 spans 15 amino acids.

This clone has just a few counts. The chain recombines TRBV29-1 with TRBJ2-1; D is perhaps TRBD1 (5 bases). The CDR3 runs 11 residues. Between the trimmed V and J ends, which lost 7 bases and 3 bases, there was a span of 7 bases. The germline CDR1 and CDR2 sequences are SQVTM and ANQGSEA. The CDR3 spells CSATDYNEQFF. Written as DNA, the CDR3 is TGCAGCGCGACAGACTACAATGAGCAGTTCTTC.

In its sample, this clone was seen a few times. The rearrangement uses TRBV27 and TRBJ2-3; the match to TRBD2 covers 7 bases. Germline CDR1 and CDR2: MNHEY and SMNVEV (reference sequence). The length of the CDR3 is 16 residues. V shed 5 bases, J shed 2 bases, and the junction held 10 bases outside the gene matches. The CDR3: CASSEMGGGPTDTQYF. The CDR3 bases are TGTGCCAGCAGTGAAATGGGCGGGGGACCCACAGATACGCAGTATTTT.

V usage is TRBV6-1 and J usage is TRBJ1-2; D is unresolved. Between the trimmed V and J ends, which lost 3 bases and 5 bases, there was a span of 10 bases. The CDR3 runs to 13 residues. Germline values: CDR1 MNHNS, CDR2 SASEGT. The chain's CDR3 is CASSETQIYGYTF. CDR3 nucleotide sequence: TGTGCCAGCAGTGAGACACAGATTTATGGCTACACCTTC.

The chain couples TRBV7-9 to TRBJ1-2, with D possibly being TRBD1 (6 bases). CDR1 SEHNR and CDR2 FQNEAQ come from the germline V gene (reference sequence). Trimming stripped 5 bases from V and 6 bases from J, with 10 bases between. The CDR3 contains 12 residues. The CDR3 DNA follows: TGTGCCAGCAGCACACACAGGGATGGCTACACCTTC. Residues: CASSTHRDGYTF.